The entry that follows covers one TCR beta chain sequence. This sample was included in a study of CD8+CD57+ T cells in acquired aplastic anemia. The patients chosen for sequencing had shown expansion of CD8+CD57+ cells (detected by flow cytometry). TCR beta VDJ and CDR3 were profiled, and genomic DNA was the template. TCRdb re-analysed the reads in MiXCR, keeping a single row per CDR3 protein. This table holds 150,000 or so distinct CDR3 sequences, over 50% found once. V dropped 3 bases and J dropped 12 bases, with 3 bases sitting between them. The V gene's germline CDR1 is SNHLY and CDR2 FYNNEI. The CDR3 covers 10 residues.

Sequenced input: sorted CD4+, CD8+, or CD8+CD57+ T cells (not recorded which) from PBMCs. The gene calls are TRBV2 and TRBJ2-6, with unresolved D. The clonotype was recovered from a human donor with aplastic anemia. The CDR3 loop is CASSESVLTF. The CDR3 nucleotides are TGTGCCAGCAGTGAGTCCGTCCTGACTTTC.